Listed below are T cell receptor beta chains from one sample, sequenced in a study of OX40 agonist ivuxolimab in advanced cancers. The protocol was immunoSEQ multiplex PCR, while the TCRdb copy is restricted to in-frame clones and leaves out a portion. The data contain tens of thousands of clones, nearly 75% of them seen just once; the ten biggest clones take up approximately 20%. Sequenced here: CD4+ or CD8+ T cells sorted from blood, sampled in a trial of the OX40 agonist ivuxolimab. Receptor source: an adult with an advanced solid tumor such as melanoma, head and neck, liver or kidney cancer. Both conserved end residues are part of each CDR3. A D gene is named only where the DNA matches it firmly. Expanded clones are given a class, and other clones once, few, many or no size at all.

>TRBV9|TRBJ1-2|TRBD1|.
TGTGCCAGCAGCGGAAACAGGGGGCGCCCCTATGGCTACACCTTC
CASSGNRGRPYGYTF
>TRBV5-1|TRBJ2-1|TRBD2|.
TGCGCCAGCAGCTCCGGGGGGGGCAATGAGCAGTTCTTC
CASSSGGGNEQFF
>TRBV30|TRBJ2-2|.|.
TGTGCCTGGAGTCGTACAGGGGAGCTGTTTTTT
CAWSRTGELFF
>TRBV11-3|TRBJ2-1|.|once
TGTGCCAGCAGCGCACTAAACAATCTAGGGGGGTCTGATGAGCAGTTCTTC
CASSALNNLGGSDEQFF
>TRBV7-2|TRBJ2-3|TRBD2|.
TGTGCCAGCAGCTTTTGGGCAGGGAGGGACGATACGCAGTATTTT
CASSFWAGRDDTQYF
>TRBV5-1|TRBJ2-3|.|.
TGCGCCAGCAGCTTCAAAGGGTCAAGCACAGATACGCAGTATTTT
CASSFKGSSTDTQYF
>TRBV14|TRBJ2-3|TRBD1|.
TGTGCCAGCAGCCCCAGGAGACCGGGACAGGGGGCAGATACGCAGTATTTT
CASSPRRPGQGADTQYF
>TRBV10-1|TRBJ2-5|TRBD1|.
TGCGCCAGCGCCCAGGTGGGGACAGGGGGACAGACCCAGTACTTC
CASAQVGTGGQTQYF
>TRBV5-8|TRBJ1-5|TRBD1|.
TGTGCCAGCAGCCCCCGACAGGGAATGAGCAATCAGCCCCAGCATTTT
CASSPRQGMSNQPQHF
>TRBV29-1|TRBJ1-6|.|.
TGCAGCGTTTCGTCAGGGCATAATTCACCCCTCCACTTT
CSVSSGHNSPLHF
>TRBV21-1|TRBJ1-2|.|once
TGTGCCAGCAGCAAAGGAGGCTTCTATGGCTACACCTTC
CASSKGGFYGYTF
>TRBV4-1|TRBJ1-1|.|.
TGCGCCAGCAGCCAAGATCCAAGGGGGACGTGGAACACTGAAGCTTTCTTT
CASSQDPRGTWNTEAFF
>TRBV6-1|TRBJ2-7|TRBD1|.
TGTGCCAGCAGTGAAGGGACAGGGGGCTACGAGCAGTACTTC
CASSEGTGGYEQYF
>TRBV7-3|TRBJ1-6|.|.
TGTGCCAGCAGCTCCGGGACATTGGAGGGTAATTCACCCCTCCACTTT
CASSSGTLEGNSPLHF
>TRBV7-6|TRBJ1-5|.|few
TGTGCCAGCCCAAACACTTATAGCAATCAGCCCCAGCATTTT
CASPNTYSNQPQHF
>TRBV29-1|TRBJ2-3|.|.
TGCAGCGTTGAATCGGAAAGGGCCATCCCTTTTGATACGCAGTATTTT
CSVESERAIPFDTQYF
>TRBV5-1|TRBJ1-1|.|.
TGCGCCAGCAGTTACAGGGAAGGCACTGAAGCTTTCTTT
CASSYREGTEAFF
>TRBV9|TRBJ1-3|.|.
TGTGCCAGCAGCGGCCACGGTCCCCCTGGAAACACCATATATTTT
CASSGHGPPGNTIYF
>TRBV5-8|TRBJ2-5|.|.
TGTGCCAGCAGCCTCAATGAAGGGGCTAGACAAGAGACCCAGTACTTC
CASSLNEGARQETQYF
>TRBV7-2|TRBJ1-6|TRBD1|.
TGTGCCAGCAGCTCCTCCCGACAGGGGCTAGAGTCACCCCTCCACTTT
CASSSSRQGLESPLHF
>TRBV20-1|TRBJ1-3|.|.
TGCAGTGTCCTAGTCGGAAACACCATATATTTT
CSVLVGNTIYF
>TRBV6-1|TRBJ1-5|.|.
TGTGCCAGCAGTCGGACGAGGAGTAGCAATCAGCCCCAGCATTTT
CASSRTRSSNQPQHF
>TRBV2|TRBJ1-1|TRBD1|few
TGTGCCAGCATCCGGGACAGGGGGCTAGTTGAAGCTTTCTTT
CASIRDRGLVEAFF
>TRBV2|TRBJ1-4|TRBD1|.
TGTGCCTCCAGGGGGGGCGCCTCCAAAAAACTGTTTTTT
CASRGGASKKLFF
>TRBV27|TRBJ2-2|.|once
TGTGCCAGTAGACAGACGAACACCGGGGAGCTGTTTTTT
CASRQTNTGELFF
>TRBV5-8|TRBJ1-5|.|few
TGTGCCAGCAGCTTGAAGGGTCAGCCCCAGCATTTT
CASSLKGQPQHF
>TRBV5-1|TRBJ2-1|TRBD1|.
TGCGCCAGCAGTCGAACTTCCGGGACAGGGGCGAATGAGCAGTTCTTC
CASSRTSGTGANEQFF
>TRBV9|TRBJ1-1|.|.
TGTGCCAGCAGCGTAGGTCCTCCGGGGGAAACTGAAGCTTTCTTT
CASSVGPPGETEAFF
>TRBV12-5|TRBJ1-5|TRBD1|.
TGTGCTAGTGGCCAACTACCAGGGGGGAGGCACCAGCCCCAGCATTTT
CASGQLPGGRHQPQHF
>TRBV11-2|TRBJ2-4|.|.
TGTGCCAGCAGCTTAGGGTCCCCAGGGAACATTCAGTACTTC
CASSLGSPGNIQYF
>TRBV6-5|TRBJ1-1|.|.
TGTGCCAGCAGTTCAACCGGGACAATCACTGAAGCTTTCTTT
CASSSTGTITEAFF
>TRBV9|TRBJ2-1|TRBD2|.
TGTGCCAGCAGCGTAGGTTCGGGACTAGAGAATGAGCAGTTCTTC
CASSVGSGLENEQFF